The 26 T cell receptor beta chains presented below share a single source sample, sequenced in a study of shared clonotypes between healthy human individuals. Clones were read by immunoSEQ multiplex PCR, and TCRdb kept only the in-frame ones, dropping some. The sample comprises nearly 2 million clones, over 85% of which are singletons, and 1% to 1.5% rests with the top ten. CD45RO negativity and positive selection for CCR7 defined naive CD8 cells, a population that excluded terminally differentiated effector memory CD45RA+ cells. The source material was naive CD8+ T cells sorted from blood. The receptor set was obtained from a man younger than 35 in good health.

The J gene is TRBJ1-2, the V gene TRBV27; TRBD1 aligns across 10 bases. V shed 8 bases, J shed 5 bases, and the junction held 8 bases outside the gene matches. Looked up from germline, CDR1 is MNHEY and CDR2 is SMNVEV (reference sequence). This CDR3 contains 14 residues. DNA of the CDR3: TGTGCCAGCCGGACAGGGGGGCCCAGTTATGGCTACACCTTC. Amino acid sequence: CASRTGGPSYGYTF.

This sequence joins TRBV7-6 and TRBJ2-7; tentative D call: TRBD2 (7 bases). This CDR3 is 14 amino acids long. Between the trimmed V and J ends, which lost 4 bases and 7 bases, there was a span of 17 bases. Germline-derived CDR1 and CDR2 are SGHVS and FNYEAQ. For the CDR3, the DNA is TGTGCCAGCAGCTGGGGGGGGCTCGAGGGTGAGCAGTACTTC. It yields the protein CASSWGGLEGEQYF.

This chain connects TRBV2 to TRBJ2-7, with D tentatively TRBD2 (6 bases). CDR3 size: 13 residues. With 7 bases removed from V and 5 bases from J, the gap between germline ends came to 15 bases. Germline CDR1 is SNHLY and CDR2 is FYNNEI. CDR3 loop: CASTVVGEDEQYF. The CDR3 region has the DNA TGTGCCAGCACGGTCGTAGGGGAGGACGAGCAGTACTTC.

J is TRBJ1-1 and V is TRBV6-5, with 10 bases fitting TRBD1. CDR3 length: 14 residues. V dropped 6 bases and J dropped 8; count of bases not matched to a gene: 9. Germline V lookup: CDR1 MNHEY, CDR2 SVGAGI. CDR3 amino acids: CASSLQRDRGEAFF. For the CDR3, the DNA is TGTGCCAGCAGCCTACAACGGGACAGGGGAGAAGCTTTCTTT.

This clone occurred once. This rearrangement joins TRBV19 to TRBJ1-1, with no clear D. Germline V gene lookup returns CDR1 LNHDA and CDR2 SQIVND (reference sequence). With 2 bases removed from V and 3 bases from J, the gap between germline ends came to 7 bases. This CDR3 spans 13 amino acids. CDR3 residues: CASSISDDTEAFF. CDR3 in DNA: TGTGCCAGTAGTATATCGGATGACACTGAAGCTTTCTTT.

The J gene is TRBJ2-7, the V gene TRBV5-6; D may be TRBD1 or TRBD2 (5 bases each). V was pared by 4 bases and J by 9 bases, with 11 bases between. The CDR3 consists of 11 residues. Germline CDR1 and CDR2: SGHDT and YYEEEE. CDR3 DNA: TGTGCCAGCAGCGGGGGTACGGGGCAGTACTTC. Translating gives CASSGGTGQYF.

Regarding this clone: The sample carries other DNA sequences with the same CDR3. The gene calls are TRBV6-5 and TRBJ2-7; weak D call: TRBD2 (5 bases). The CDR3 totals 15 residues. Germline V gene data show CDR1 as MNHEY and CDR2 as SVGAGI. V lost 0 bases, J lost 0 bases, and 9 bases lay in between. The CDR3 DNA is TGTGCCAGCAGTTACTCCCCCAGCGGCTCCTACGAGCAGTACTTC. Protein: CASSYSPSGSYEQYF.

The chain employs TRBV6-5 and TRBJ2-1, with D possibly TRBD1 on 6 matching bases. Trimming shortened V by 8 bases and J by 8 bases, and 19 bases separated the two germline ends. CDR1 and CDR2 (germline): MNHEY, SVGAGI. This CDR3 is 14 amino acids long. CDR3 sequence reads: CASRGAGDYYEQFF. The CDR3 DNA follows: TGTGCCAGCCGAGGGGCAGGGGATTACTATGAGCAGTTCTTC.

This chain connects TRBV6-5 to TRBJ2-5; D is unclear. This CDR3 has 13 residues. V gave up 4 bases and J gave up 5 bases, with 11 bases separating them. Germline V CDR1 and CDR2: MNHEY, SVGAGI. CDR3 in amino acids: CASSSLIEETQYF. The CDR3 nucleotides read TGTGCCAGCAGTTCCTTAATCGAGGAGACCCAGTACTTC.

This clone was counted only a few times. The chain carries TRBV6-1 and TRBJ2-7, with no clear D. CDR3 length: 13 amino acids. V was trimmed by 2 bases and J by 3 bases, leaving 8 bases between them. The germline V gene has CDR1 MNHNS and CDR2 SASEGT. DNA of the CDR3: TGTGCCAGCAGTGAAAGTAGGGTCTACGAGCAGTACTTC. Residues: CASSESRVYEQYF.

The chain recombines TRBV4-3 with TRBJ2-6; D is uncertain. CDR3 size: 16 residues. The germline V gene has CDR1 LGHNA and CDR2 YSLEER. V dropped 0 bases and J dropped 2 bases, with 8 bases sitting between them. The DNA for the CDR3 is TGCGCCAGCAGCCAAGATACGGGCGCTGGGGCCAACGTCCTGACTTTC. Translating gives CASSQDTGAGANVLTF.

The count of this clone is one. The CDR3 reads CASSFGDRAYEQYF. In DNA, the CDR3 is TGTGCCAGCAGCTTTGGTGACAGGGCCTACGAGCAGTACTTC. The chain employs TRBV11-2 and TRBJ2-5; 7 bases line up with TRBD1. The end of the DNA is better explained by TRBJ2-7, so the J call may be wrong. Germline CDR1 is SGHAT and CDR2 is FQNNGV. The CDR3 has 14 amino acids.

Remarks on this clone: This same CDR3 is encoded by further DNA sequences in the sample. The chain couples TRBV28 to TRBJ2-1; 9 nucleotides align to TRBD2. Germline loops: CDR1 MDHEN, CDR2 SYDVKM. The CDR3 runs 14 residues. V lost 2 bases to trimming and J lost 5 bases; unmatched junction nucleotides: 1. In DNA, the CDR3 is TGTGCCAGCAGTTTAGCGGGGGGGAACAATGAGCAGTTCTTC. Its translation is CASSLAGGNNEQFF.

The chain uses TRBV20-1 and TRBJ2-3, with D hard to call. This CDR3 region has 11 residues. V shed 0 bases and J shed 5 bases, with 3 bases lying between them. CDR1 and CDR2 from the germline V gene are DFQATT and SNEGSKA (reference sequence). The CDR3 DNA sequence: TGCAGTGCTAGAGATCAAGATACGCAGTATTTT. Residues: CSARDQDTQYF.

J is TRBJ1-1 and V is TRBV30; TRBD1 matches 12 bases. Trimming took 2 bases from V and 4 from J; bases not matched to a gene: 11. The CDR3 runs 17 residues. Per the germline V gene, CDR1 is GTSNPN and CDR2 is SVGIG (reference sequence). CDR3 bases: TGTGCCTGGAGTACCGGGACAGGGGGCCCAACGGGCACTGAAGCTTTCTTT. It is translated as CAWSTGTGGPTGTEAFF.

This clone was observed once. This chain joins TRBV6-5 and TRBJ2-7, with unresolved D. This CDR3 spans 14 amino acids. The V gene's germline CDR1 is MNHEY and CDR2 SVGAGI. Between the trimmed V and J ends, which lost 4 bases and 0 bases, there was a span of 10 bases. The CDR3 coding sequence is TGTGCCAGCAGTTTAGGGTGGAGCTCCTACGAGCAGTACTTC. Translated: CASSLGWSSYEQYF.

This chain connects TRBV28 to TRBJ2-7; 7 bases match TRBD2. CDR1 is MDHEN, CDR2 SYDVKM, per germline. With 6 bases clipped from V and 4 bases from J, the junction kept 3 bases outside the gene matches. This CDR3 has 12 residues. In DNA, the CDR3 is TGTGCCAGCAGCTATAGCGGGTACGAGCAGTACTTC. It is translated as CASSYSGYEQYF.

The rearrangement uses TRBV4-1 and TRBJ1-2; D is unclear. The V end lost 0 bases, the J end lost 4 bases, and 12 bases lay between the germline ends. Germline-derived CDR1 and CDR2 are MGHRA and YSYEKL. CDR3 length: 15 residues. The CDR3 reads CASSQDREVPYGYTF. In DNA form, the CDR3 reads TGCGCCAGCAGCCAAGATCGGGAGGTCCCCTATGGCTACACCTTC.

J is TRBJ1-5 and V is TRBV6-5; tentative D call: TRBD1 (6 bases). This CDR3 spans 14 amino acids. Germline loops: CDR1 MNHEY, CDR2 SVGAGI. V lost 8 bases to trimming and J lost 3 bases, with 14 bases between them. The CDR3 region is CASGPGADNQPQHF. CDR3 nucleotides: TGTGCCAGCGGACCGGGGGCTGACAATCAGCCCCAGCATTTT.

V gene TRBV6-1 combines with J gene TRBJ1-1; D is undetermined. From germline, CDR1 is MNHNS and CDR2 SASEGT. The CDR3 length is 13 residues. The germline V and J ends were trimmed by 9 bases and 5 bases, with 16 bases remaining between them. CDR3 in DNA: TGTGCCAGTCCCGAAGGTCCTACTACTGAAGCTTTCTTT. Translating gives CASPEGPTTEAFF.

The V gene is TRBV27, the J gene TRBJ1-5; possible D gene TRBD1, 6 bases. This CDR3 has 15 amino acids. Per germline, CDR1 MNHEY and CDR2 SMNVEV (reference sequence). The V and J ends lost 6 bases and 3 bases respectively, with 15 bases between them. Here the CDR3 reads CASSSDRFPNQPQHF. The CDR3 DNA sequence: TGTGCCAGCAGCAGCGACAGGTTCCCCAATCAGCCCCAGCATTTT.

This clone was observed a single time. The gene calls are TRBV7-9 and TRBJ2-3; TRBD2 matches 12 bases. CDR3 size: 14 residues. Germline-derived CDR1 and CDR2 are SEHNR and FQNEAQ (reference sequence). Germline trimming cut 4 bases from V and 7 bases from J; bases unmatched to any gene: 3. The CDR3 loop reads CASSSLAGGNTQYF. CDR3 DNA sequence: TGTGCCAGCAGCTCCCTAGCGGGGGGGAATACGCAGTATTTT.

The genes are TRBV2 and TRBJ2-1; D is perhaps TRBD1 (7 bases). The CDR3 is made up of 17 amino acids. Germline V CDR1 and CDR2: SNHLY, FYNNEI. V lost 3 bases, J lost 5 bases, and 20 bases lay in between. Here the CDR3 reads CASSDRQGLERHNEQFF. The DNA of the CDR3 is TGTGCCAGCAGTGACCGACAGGGACTCGAGCGACACAATGAGCAGTTCTTC.

The chain recombines TRBV11-2 with TRBJ2-5, with D perhaps TRBD2 (5 bases). This CDR3 spans 14 amino acids. Trimming cost V 7 bases and J 4 bases, with 16 bases left between them. CDR1 and CDR2 from the germline V gene are SGHAT and FQNNGV. This CDR3 reads CASIPGVGLETQYF. The DNA of the CDR3 is TGTGCCAGCATCCCCGGGGTGGGGTTAGAGACCCAGTACTTC.

The chain is built from TRBV7-3 and TRBJ1-2; D is unclear. Germline CDR1 reads SGHTA; CDR2 reads FQGTGA. Trimming cost V 4 bases and J 8 bases, with 14 bases left between them. This CDR3 is built from 13 residues. The CDR3 spells CASSYLAGRGYTF. CDR3 nucleotide sequence: TGTGCCAGCAGCTACCTCGCAGGCCGAGGCTACACCTTC.

The chain links TRBV6-5 to TRBJ1-2; D not certain. Germline V gives CDR1 MNHEY, CDR2 SVGAGI. The V end lost 5 bases, the J end lost 8 bases, and 15 bases lay between the germline ends. This CDR3 contains 13 residues. The chain's CDR3 is CASSPAYGYGYTF. The CDR3 bases are TGTGCCAGCAGTCCCGCGTATGGGTACGGCTACACCTTC.